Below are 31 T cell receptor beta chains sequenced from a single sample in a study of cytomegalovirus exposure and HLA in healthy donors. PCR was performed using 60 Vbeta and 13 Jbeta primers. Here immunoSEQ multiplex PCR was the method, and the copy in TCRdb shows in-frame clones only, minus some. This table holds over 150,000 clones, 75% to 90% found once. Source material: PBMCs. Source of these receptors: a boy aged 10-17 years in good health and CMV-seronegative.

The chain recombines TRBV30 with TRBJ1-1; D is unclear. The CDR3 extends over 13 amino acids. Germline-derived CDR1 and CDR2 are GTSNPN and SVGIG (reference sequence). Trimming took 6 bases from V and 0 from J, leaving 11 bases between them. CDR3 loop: CACRSGMNTEAFF. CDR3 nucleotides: TGTGCCTGCCGTAGCGGCATGAACACTGAAGCTTTCTTT. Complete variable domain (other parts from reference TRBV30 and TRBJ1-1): SQTIHQWPATLVQPVGSPLSLECTVEGTSNPNLYWYRQAAGRGLQLLFYSVGIGQISSEVPQNLSASRPQDRQFILSSKKLLLSDSGFYLCACRSGMNTEAFFGQGTRLTVV.

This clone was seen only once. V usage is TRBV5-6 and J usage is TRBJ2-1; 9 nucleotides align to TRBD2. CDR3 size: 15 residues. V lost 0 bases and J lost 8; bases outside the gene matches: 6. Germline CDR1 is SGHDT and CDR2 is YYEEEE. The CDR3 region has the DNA TGTGCCAGCAGCTTGGTTAGCGGGAGAATTCATGAGCAGTTCTTC. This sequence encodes CASSLVSGRIHEQFF.

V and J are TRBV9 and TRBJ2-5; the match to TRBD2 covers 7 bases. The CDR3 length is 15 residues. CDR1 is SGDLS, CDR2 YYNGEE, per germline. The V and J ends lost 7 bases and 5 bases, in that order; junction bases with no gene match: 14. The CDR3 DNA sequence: TGTGCCAGCCAGATGACGGGAGGTCCCGCGGAGACCCAGTACTTC. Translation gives CASQMTGGPAETQYF.

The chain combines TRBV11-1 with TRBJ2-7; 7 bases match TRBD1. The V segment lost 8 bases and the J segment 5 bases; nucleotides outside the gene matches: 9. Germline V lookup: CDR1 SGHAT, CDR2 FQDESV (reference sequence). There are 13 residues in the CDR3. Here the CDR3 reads CASRSQGVDEQYF. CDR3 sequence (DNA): TGTGCCAGCCGAAGCCAGGGGGTCGACGAGCAGTACTTC.

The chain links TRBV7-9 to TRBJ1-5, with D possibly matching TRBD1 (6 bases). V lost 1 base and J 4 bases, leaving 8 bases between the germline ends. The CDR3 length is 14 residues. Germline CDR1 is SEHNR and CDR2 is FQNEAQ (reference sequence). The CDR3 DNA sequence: TGTGCCAGCAGCTTAGGGACAGCTAATCAGCCCCAGCATTTT. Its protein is CASSLGTANQPQHF.

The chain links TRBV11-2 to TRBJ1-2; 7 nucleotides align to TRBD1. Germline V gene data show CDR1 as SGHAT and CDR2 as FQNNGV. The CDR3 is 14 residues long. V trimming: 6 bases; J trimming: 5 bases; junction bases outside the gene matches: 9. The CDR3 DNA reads TGTGCCAGCAGTCCACCGACAGGGTCTTATGGCTACACCTTC. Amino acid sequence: CASSPPTGSYGYTF.

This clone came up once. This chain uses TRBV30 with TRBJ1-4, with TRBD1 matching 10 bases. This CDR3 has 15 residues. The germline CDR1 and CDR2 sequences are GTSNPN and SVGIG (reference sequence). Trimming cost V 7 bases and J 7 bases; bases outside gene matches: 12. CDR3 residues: CASTDWDRGSEKLFF. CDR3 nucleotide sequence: TGTGCCTCGACGGACTGGGACAGGGGAAGTGAAAAACTGTTTTTT.

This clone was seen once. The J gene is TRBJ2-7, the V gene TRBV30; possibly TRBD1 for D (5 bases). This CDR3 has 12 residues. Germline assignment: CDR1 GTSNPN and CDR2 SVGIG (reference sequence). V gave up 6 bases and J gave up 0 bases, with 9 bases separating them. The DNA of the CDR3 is TGTGCCTGCAGGACATCCTCCTACGAGCAGTACTTC. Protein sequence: CACRTSSYEQYF.

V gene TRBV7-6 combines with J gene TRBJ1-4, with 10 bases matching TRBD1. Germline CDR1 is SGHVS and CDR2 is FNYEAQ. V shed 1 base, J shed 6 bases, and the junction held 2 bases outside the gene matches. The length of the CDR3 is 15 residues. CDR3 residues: CASSLGGTGDEKLFF. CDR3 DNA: TGTGCCAGCAGCTTAGGGGGGACAGGGGATGAAAAACTGTTTTTT.

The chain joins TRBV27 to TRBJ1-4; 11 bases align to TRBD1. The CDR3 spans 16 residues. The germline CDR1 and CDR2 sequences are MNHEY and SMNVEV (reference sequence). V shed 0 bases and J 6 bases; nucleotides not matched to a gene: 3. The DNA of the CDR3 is TGTGCCAGCAGTTTATCGAGGACAGGGGGCGATGAAAAACTGTTTTTT. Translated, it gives CASSLSRTGGDEKLFF.

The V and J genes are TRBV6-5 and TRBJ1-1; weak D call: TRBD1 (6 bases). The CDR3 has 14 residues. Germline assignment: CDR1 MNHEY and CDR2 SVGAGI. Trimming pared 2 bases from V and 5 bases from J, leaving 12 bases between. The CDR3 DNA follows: TGTGCCAGCAGTTACGAACAGGGCCAAACTGAAGCTTTCTTT. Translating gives CASSYEQGQTEAFF.

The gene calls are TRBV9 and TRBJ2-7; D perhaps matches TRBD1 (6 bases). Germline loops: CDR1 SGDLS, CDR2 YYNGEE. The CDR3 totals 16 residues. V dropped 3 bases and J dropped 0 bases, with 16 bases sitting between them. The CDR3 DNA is TGTGCCAGCAGCGCAGATACAGGGATGAGCTCCTACGAGCAGTACTTC. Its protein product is CASSADTGMSSYEQYF. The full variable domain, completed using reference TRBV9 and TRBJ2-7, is DSGVTQTPKHLITATGQRVTLRCSPRSGDLSVYWYQQSLDQGLQFLIQYYNGEERAKGNILERFSAQQFPDLHSELNLSSLELGDSALYFCASSADTGMSSYEQYFGPGTRLTVT.

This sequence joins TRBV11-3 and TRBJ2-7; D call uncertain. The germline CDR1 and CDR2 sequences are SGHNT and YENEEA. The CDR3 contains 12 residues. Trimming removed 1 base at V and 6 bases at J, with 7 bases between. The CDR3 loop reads CASSLVTIEQYF. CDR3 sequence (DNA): TGTGCCAGCAGCTTAGTCACTATCGAGCAGTACTTC.

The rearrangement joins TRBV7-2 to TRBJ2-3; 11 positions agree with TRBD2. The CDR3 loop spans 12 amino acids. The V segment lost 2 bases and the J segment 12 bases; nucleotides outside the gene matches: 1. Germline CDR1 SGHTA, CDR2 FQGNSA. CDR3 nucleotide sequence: TGTGCCAGCAGCTTAACTAGCGGGAGTCAGTATTTT. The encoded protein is CASSLTSGSQYF.

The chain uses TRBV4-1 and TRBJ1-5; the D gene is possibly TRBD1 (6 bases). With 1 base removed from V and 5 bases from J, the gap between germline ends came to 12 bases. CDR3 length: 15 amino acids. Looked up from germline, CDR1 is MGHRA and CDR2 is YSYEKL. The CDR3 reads CASSQVGALYQPQHF. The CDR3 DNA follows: TGCGCCAGCAGCCAAGTGGGGGCTCTGTATCAGCCCCAGCATTTT.

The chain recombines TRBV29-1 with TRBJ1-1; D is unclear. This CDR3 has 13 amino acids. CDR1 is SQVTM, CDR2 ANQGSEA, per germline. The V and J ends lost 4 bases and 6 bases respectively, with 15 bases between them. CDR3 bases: TGCAGCGTTGCGGGTAAGTATGGAGCTGAAGCTTTCTTT. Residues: CSVAGKYGAEAFF.

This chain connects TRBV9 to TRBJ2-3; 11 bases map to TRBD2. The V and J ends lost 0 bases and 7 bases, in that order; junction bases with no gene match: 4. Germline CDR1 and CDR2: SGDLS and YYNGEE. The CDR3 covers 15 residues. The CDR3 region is CASSVGLAGLHTQYF. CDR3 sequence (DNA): TGTGCCAGCAGCGTAGGACTAGCGGGACTCCATACGCAGTATTTT.

The CDR3 is CASSQGAAGNTIYF. CDR3 nucleotides: TGTGCCAGCAGTCAGGGGGCGGCTGGAAACACCATATATTTT. This rearrangement joins TRBV6-1 to TRBJ1-3, with 8 bases aligning to TRBD1. From germline, CDR1 is MNHNS and CDR2 SASEGT. V shed 5 bases and J 2 bases; nucleotides not matched to a gene: 2. The CDR3 totals 14 residues.

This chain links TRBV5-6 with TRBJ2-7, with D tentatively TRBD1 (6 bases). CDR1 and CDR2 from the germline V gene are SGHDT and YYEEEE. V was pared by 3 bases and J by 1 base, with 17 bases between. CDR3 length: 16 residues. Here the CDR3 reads CASSYPWVGGSYEQYF. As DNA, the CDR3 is TGTGCCAGCAGCTACCCCTGGGTAGGGGGATCCTACGAGCAGTACTTC. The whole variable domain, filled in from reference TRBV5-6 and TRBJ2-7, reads DAGVTQSPTHLIKTRGQQVTLRCSPKSGHDTVSWYQQALGQGPQFIFQYYEEEERQRGNFPDRFSGHQFPNYSSELNVNALLLGDSALYLCASSYPWVGGSYEQYFGPGTRLTVT.

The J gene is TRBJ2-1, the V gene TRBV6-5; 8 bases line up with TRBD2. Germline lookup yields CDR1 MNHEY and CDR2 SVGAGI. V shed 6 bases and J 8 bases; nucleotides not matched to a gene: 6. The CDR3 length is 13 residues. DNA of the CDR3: TGTGCCAGCAGGCCGGGAGGGTACGATGAGCAGTTCTTC. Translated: CASRPGGYDEQFF.

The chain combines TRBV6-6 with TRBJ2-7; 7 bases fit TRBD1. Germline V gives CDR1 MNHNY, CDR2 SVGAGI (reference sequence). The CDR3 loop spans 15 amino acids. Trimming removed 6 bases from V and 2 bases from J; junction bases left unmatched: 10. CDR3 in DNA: TGTGCCAGCAGCCCCCAGACAGGGTGGGCCTACGAGCAGTACTTC. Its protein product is CASSPQTGWAYEQYF.

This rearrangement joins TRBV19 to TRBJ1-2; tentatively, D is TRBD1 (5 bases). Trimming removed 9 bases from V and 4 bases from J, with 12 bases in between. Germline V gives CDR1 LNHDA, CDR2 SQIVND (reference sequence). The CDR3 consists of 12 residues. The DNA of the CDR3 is TGTGCCAGCCTTGGACATCGCTATGGCTACACCTTC. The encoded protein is CASLGHRYGYTF.

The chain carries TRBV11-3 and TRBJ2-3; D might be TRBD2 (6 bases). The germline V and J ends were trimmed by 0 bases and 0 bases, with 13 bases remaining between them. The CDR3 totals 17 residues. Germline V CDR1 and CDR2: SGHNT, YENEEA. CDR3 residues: CASSLDYGLTSTDTQYF. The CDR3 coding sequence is TGTGCCAGCAGCTTAGATTATGGACTAACGAGCACAGATACGCAGTATTTT.

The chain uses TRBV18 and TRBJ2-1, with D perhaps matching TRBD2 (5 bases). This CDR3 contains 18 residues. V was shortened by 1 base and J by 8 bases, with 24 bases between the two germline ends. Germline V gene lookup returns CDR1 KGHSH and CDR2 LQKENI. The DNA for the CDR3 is TGTGCCAGCTCACCACGACATGCCACGGACTGGACGTGGGATGAGCAGTTCTTC. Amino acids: CASSPRHATDWTWDEQFF.

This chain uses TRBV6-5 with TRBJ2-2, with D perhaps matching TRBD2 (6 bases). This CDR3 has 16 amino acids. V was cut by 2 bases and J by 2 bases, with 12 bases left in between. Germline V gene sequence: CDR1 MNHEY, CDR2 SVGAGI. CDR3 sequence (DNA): TGTGCCAGCAGTTACGGGACTCAAGACAACACCGGGGAGCTGTTTTTT. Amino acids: CASSYGTQDNTGELFF.

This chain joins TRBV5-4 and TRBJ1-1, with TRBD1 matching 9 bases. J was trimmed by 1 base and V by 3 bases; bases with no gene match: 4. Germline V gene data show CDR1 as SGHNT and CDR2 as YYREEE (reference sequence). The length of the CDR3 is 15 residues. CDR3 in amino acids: CASSSGGQGNTEAFF. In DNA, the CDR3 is TGTGCCAGCAGCTCGGGGGGACAGGGGAACACTGAAGCTTTCTTT.

The CDR3: CASSPRVGDSNSPLHF. The DNA for the CDR3 is TGCGCCAGCAGCCCTCGAGTCGGAGACAGCAATTCACCCCTCCACTTT. The chain recombines TRBV4-1 with TRBJ1-6; a weak D match, TRBD1 (5 bases). V was clipped by 4 bases and J by 7 bases, with 17 bases between them. This CDR3 is built from 16 residues. Per the germline V gene, CDR1 is MGHRA and CDR2 is YSYEKL.

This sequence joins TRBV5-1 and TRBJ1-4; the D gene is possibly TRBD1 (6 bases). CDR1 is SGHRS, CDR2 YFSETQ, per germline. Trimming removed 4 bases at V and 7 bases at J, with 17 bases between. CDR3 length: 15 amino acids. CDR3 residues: CASSPEIGGPEKLFF. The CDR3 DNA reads TGCGCCAGCAGCCCCGAGATTGGGGGCCCTGAAAAACTGTTTTTT.

The CDR3 sequence: CASSSGQGGTEAFF. In DNA form, the CDR3 reads TGTGCCAGCAGCTCCGGACAGGGAGGCACTGAAGCTTTCTTT. The chain is built from TRBV11-2 and TRBJ1-1, with TRBD1 matching over 8 bases. Germline CDR1 SGHAT, CDR2 FQNNGV. The junction had 5 bases not matched to a gene; V was cut back by 4 bases and J by 4 bases. The length of the CDR3 is 14 residues.

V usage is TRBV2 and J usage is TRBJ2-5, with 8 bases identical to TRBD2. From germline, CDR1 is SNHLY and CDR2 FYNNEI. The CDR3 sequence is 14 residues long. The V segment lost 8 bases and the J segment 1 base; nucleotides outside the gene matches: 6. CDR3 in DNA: TGTGCCAGCCGGAGGCGGGGGGTCCAAGAGACCCAGTACTTC. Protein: CASRRRGVQETQYF. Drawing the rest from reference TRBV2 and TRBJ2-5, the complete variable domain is EPEVTQTPSHQVTQMGQEVILRCVPISNHLYFYWYRQILGQKVEFLVSFYNNEISEKSEIFDDQFSVERPDGSNFTLKIRSTKLEDSAMYFCASRRRGVQETQYFGPGTRLLVL.

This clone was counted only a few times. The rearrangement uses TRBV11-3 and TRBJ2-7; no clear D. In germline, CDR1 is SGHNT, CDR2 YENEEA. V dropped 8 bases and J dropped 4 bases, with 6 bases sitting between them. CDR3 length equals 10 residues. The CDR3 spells CASLEYEQYF. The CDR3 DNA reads TGTGCCAGCTTGGAGTACGAGCAGTACTTC.